The sequence of this T cell receptor beta chain was determined in a study of cytomegalovirus exposure and HLA in healthy donors. Study-wide results and limits: Many donors carried some public TCRs, although rarity characterized most TCR sequences. In vitro experiments confirmed that three CMV-associated chains were specific for CMV antigens.

The repertoire was sequenced with immunoSEQ multiplex PCR; TCRdb's copy has only in-frame clones and lacks some. The sample includes about 250,000 clones, around nine tenths of them seen just once. While the first cohort had over 650 subjects, the donors belonged to the separate validation cohort of 100 to 150 subjects. The germline CDR1 and CDR2 sequences are MNHNY and SVGAGI (reference sequence). V was shortened by 6 bases and J by 3 bases, with 11 bases between the two germline ends. There are 13 residues in the CDR3. About this clone itself: Its antigen is currently unknown.

Material for sequencing was PBMCs. The TCR sequence derives from a man between 18 and 29 years old in good health and CMV-seronegative. This chain joins TRBV6-6 and TRBJ1-2; possible D gene TRBD1, 5 bases. The CDR3 DNA follows: TGTGCCAGCAGGACTGGGGGGGACTATGGCTACACCTTC. Amino acids: CASRTGGDYGYTF.